This T cell receptor beta chain was identified in a study of blood T cell repertoires in COVID-19. The repertoire was sequenced with immunoSEQ multiplex PCR; TCRdb's copy has only in-frame clones and lacks some. This sample has about 440,000 clones; roughly 88% occur once, and the top ten carry 0.6%. About this clone: A read error may account for a junction end that differs from germline.

Germline V gene data show CDR1 as SGHTA and CDR2 as FQGNSA. CDR3 length: 13 residues. This chain links TRBV7-2 with TRBJ1-4; 8 bases fit TRBD1. The sample taken for sequencing was PBMCs or T cells enriched from blood (not recorded which). The TCR was taken from a man aged 18 to 35 who had recovered from COVID-19. CDR3 residues: CASSLITLDRVVF. CDR3 sequence (DNA): TGTGCCAGCAGCCTGATAACCTTGGACAGGGTGGTTTTT.